This T cell receptor (beta chain) comes out of a study of OX40 agonist ivuxolimab in advanced cancers. Study as a whole: Age averaged about 62 years (range roughly 23 to 79), and roughly 82% were male.

With 8 bases clipped from V and 4 bases from J, the junction kept 14 bases outside the gene matches. Germline loops: CDR1 WNHNN, CDR2 SYGVQD (reference sequence). The CDR3 runs 15 residues. Sequencing was performed with immunoSEQ multiplex PCR; in TCRdb, only in-frame clones are kept and a portion is missing. The table has about 62,000 clones, approximately 92% seen once. This clone occurred once. The V and J genes are TRBV10-1 and TRBJ2-7, with 7 bases matching TRBD2. This sample comprised CD4+ or CD8+ T cells sorted from blood, obtained in a trial of the OX40 agonist ivuxolimab. This clonotype was obtained from an adult with an advanced solid tumor such as melanoma, head and neck, liver or kidney cancer. The CDR3 sequence: CASEEVGGVLYEQYF. Written as DNA, the CDR3 is TGCGCCAGCGAAGAGGTTGGGGGGGTCCTTTACGAGCAGTACTTC.